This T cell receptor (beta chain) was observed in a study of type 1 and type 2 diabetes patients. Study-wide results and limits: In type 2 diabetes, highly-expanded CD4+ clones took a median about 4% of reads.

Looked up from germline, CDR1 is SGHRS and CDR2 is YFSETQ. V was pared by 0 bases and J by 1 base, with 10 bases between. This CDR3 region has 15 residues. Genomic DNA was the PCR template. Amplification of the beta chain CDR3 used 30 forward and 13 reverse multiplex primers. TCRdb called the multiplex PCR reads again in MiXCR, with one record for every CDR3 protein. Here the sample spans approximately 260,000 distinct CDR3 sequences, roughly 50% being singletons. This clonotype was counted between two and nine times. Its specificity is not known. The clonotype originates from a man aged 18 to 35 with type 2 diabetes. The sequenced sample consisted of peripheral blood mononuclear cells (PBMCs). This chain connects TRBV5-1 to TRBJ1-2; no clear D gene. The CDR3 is CASSLAEAINYGYTF. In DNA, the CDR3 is TGCGCCAGCAGCTTGGCCGAGGCAATTAACTATGGCTACACCTTC.